The sample holds a few counts of the clone carrying this T cell receptor beta chain. Per the germline V gene, CDR1 is SEHNR and CDR2 is FQNEAQ (reference sequence). CDR3 length equals 14 residues. V lost 7 bases and J 3 bases, leaving 16 bases between the germline ends. MiXCR was run by TCRdb on the 5' RACE reads, yielding one entry per CDR3 protein. Of 150,000 to 200,000 distinct CDR3 sequences listed, 20% to 25% were seen once; the top ten hold roughly 23%. The record originates from a study of T-cell memory formation after mild COVID-19. This rearrangement joins TRBV7-9 to TRBJ2-7; D ambiguous. The sample was PBMCs or a T cell subset sorted from them (not recorded which). The source of this sequence is an adult woman who had mild COVID-19 (a few samples of this study predate the infection). Cell type and time point are not known. CDR3 loop: CASMTGPADYEQYF. The CDR3 DNA reads as TGTGCCAGCATGACTGGTCCAGCAGACTACGAGCAGTACTTC.